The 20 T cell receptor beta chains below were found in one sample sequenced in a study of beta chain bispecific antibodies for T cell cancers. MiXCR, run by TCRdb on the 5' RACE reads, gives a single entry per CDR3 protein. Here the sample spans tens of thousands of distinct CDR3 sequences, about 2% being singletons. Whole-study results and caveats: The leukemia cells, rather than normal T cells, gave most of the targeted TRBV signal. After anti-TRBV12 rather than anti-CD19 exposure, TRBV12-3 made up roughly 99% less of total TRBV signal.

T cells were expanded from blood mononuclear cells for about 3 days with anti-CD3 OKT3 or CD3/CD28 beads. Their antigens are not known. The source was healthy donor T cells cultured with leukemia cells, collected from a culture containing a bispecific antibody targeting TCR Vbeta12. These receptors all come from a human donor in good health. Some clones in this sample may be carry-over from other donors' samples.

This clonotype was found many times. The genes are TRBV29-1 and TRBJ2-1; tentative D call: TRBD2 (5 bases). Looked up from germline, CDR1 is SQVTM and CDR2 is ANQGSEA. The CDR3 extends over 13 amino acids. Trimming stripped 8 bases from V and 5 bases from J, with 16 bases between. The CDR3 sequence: CSPSGFVDNEQFF. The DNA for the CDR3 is TGCAGCCCTTCGGGGTTCGTCGACAATGAGCAGTTCTTC.

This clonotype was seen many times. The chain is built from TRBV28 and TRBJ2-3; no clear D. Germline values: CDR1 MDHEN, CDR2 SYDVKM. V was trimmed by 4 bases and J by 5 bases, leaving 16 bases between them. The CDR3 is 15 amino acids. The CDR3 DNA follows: TGTGCCAGCAGTTCCGCGCTTAGGGATGAAGATACGCAGTATTTT. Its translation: CASSSALRDEDTQYF. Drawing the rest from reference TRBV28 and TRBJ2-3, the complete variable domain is DVKVTQSSRYLVKRTGEKVFLECVQDMDHENMFWYRQDPGLGLRLIYFSYDVKMKEKGDIPEGYSVSREKKERFSLILESASTNQTSMYLCASSSALRDEDTQYFGPGTRLTVL.

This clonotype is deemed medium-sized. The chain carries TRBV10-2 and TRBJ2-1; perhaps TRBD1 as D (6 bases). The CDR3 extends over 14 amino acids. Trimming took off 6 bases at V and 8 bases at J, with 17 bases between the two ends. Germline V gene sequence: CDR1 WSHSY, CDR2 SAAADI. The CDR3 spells CASSRAPDSDEQFF. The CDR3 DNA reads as TGCGCCAGCAGCCGGGCCCCGGACAGCGATGAGCAGTTCTTC.

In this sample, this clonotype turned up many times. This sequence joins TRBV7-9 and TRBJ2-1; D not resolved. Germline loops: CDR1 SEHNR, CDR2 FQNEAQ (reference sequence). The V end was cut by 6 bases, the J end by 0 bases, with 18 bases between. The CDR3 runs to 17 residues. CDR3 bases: TGTGCCAGCAGTAGTAATGAGGCTTACAGCTCCTACAATGAGCAGTTCTTC. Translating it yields CASSSNEAYSSYNEQFF.

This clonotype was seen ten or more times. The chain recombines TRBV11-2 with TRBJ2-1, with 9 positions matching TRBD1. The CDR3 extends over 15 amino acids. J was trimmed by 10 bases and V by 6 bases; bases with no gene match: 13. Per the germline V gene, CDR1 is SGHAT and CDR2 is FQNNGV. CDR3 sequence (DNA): TGTGCCAGCAGAGACCGGGACAGGGAGGACCAGGAGCAGTTCTTC. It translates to CASRDRDREDQEQFF.

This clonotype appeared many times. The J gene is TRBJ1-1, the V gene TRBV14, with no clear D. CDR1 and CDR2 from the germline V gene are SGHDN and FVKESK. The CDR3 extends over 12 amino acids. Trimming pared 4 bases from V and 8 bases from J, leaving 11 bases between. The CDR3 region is CASSPFPGEAFF. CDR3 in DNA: TGTGCCAGCAGCCCGTTCCCGGGCGAAGCTTTCTTT. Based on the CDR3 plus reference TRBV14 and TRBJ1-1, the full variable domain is EAGVTQFPSHSVIEKGQTVTLRCDPISGHDNLYWYRRVMGKEIKFLLHFVKESKQDESGMPNNRFLAERTGGTYSTLKVQPAELEDSGVYFCASSPFPGEAFFGQGTRLTVV.

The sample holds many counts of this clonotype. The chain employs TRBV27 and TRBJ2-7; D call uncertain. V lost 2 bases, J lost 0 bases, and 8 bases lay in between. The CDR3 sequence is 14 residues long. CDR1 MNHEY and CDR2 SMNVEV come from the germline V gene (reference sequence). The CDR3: CASSLAISSYEQYF. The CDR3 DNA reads TGTGCCAGCAGTTTAGCTATCTCCTCCTACGAGCAGTACTTC.

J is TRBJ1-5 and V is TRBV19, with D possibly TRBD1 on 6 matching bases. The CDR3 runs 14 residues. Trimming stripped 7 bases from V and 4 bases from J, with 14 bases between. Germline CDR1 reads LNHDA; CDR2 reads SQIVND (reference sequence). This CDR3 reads CASKGRGWNQPQHF. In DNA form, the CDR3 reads TGTGCCAGTAAGGGCAGGGGATGGAATCAGCCCCAGCATTTT. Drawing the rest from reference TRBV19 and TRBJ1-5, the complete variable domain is DGGITQSPKYLFRKEGQNVTLSCEQNLNHDAMYWYRQDPGQGLRLIYYSQIVNDFQKGDIAEGYSVSREKKESFPLTVTSAQKNPTAFYLCASKGRGWNQPQHFGDGTRLSIL.

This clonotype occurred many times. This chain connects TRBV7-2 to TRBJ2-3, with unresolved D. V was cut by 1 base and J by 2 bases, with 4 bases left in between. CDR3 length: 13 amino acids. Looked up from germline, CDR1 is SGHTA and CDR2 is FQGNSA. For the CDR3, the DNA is TGTGCCAGCAGCTTAGACCACACAGATACGCAGTATTTT. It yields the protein CASSLDHTDTQYF.

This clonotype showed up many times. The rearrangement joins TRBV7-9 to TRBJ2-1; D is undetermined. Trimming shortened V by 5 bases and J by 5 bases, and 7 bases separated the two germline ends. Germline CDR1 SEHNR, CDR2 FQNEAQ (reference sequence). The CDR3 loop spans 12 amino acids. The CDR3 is CASSSPHNEQFF. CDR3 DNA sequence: TGTGCCAGCAGCAGTCCCCACAATGAGCAGTTCTTC.

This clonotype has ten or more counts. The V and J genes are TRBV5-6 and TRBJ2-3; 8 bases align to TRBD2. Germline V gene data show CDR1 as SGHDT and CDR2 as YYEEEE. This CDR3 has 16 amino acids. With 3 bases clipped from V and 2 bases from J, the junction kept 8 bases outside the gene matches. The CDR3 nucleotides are TGTGCCAGCAGCTCCTCGATAGCGGGGTACACAGATACGCAGTATTTT. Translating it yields CASSSSIAGYTDTQYF.

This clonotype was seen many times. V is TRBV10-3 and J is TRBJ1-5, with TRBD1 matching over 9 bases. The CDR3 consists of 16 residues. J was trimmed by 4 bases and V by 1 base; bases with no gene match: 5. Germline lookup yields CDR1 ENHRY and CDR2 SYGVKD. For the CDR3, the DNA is TGTGCCATCAGTGAGTGGGGGACAGGGTCAAATCAGCCCCAGCATTTT. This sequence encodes CAISEWGTGSNQPQHF.

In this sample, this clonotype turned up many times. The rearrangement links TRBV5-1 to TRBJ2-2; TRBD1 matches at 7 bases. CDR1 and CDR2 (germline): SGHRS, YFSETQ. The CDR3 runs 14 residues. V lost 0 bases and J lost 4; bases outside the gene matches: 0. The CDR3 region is CASSLGDSTGELFF. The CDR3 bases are TGCGCCAGCAGCTTGGGGGACAGCACCGGGGAGCTGTTTTTT.

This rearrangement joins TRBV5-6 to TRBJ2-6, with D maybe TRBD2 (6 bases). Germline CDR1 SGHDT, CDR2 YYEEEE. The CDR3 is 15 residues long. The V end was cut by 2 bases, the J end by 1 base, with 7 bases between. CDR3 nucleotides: TGTGCCAGCAGCTTAGGACTATCTGGGGCCAACGTCCTGACTTTC. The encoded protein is CASSLGLSGANVLTF.

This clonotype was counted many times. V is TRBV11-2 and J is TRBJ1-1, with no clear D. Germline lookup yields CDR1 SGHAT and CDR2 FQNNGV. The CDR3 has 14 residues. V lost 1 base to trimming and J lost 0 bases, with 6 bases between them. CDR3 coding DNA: TGTGCCAGCAGCTTAGCCGGCATGAACACTGAAGCTTTCTTT. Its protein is CASSLAGMNTEAFF.

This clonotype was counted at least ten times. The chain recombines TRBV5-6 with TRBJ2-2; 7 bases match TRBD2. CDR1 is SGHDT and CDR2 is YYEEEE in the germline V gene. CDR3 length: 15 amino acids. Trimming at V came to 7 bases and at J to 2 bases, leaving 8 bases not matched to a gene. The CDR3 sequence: CASFLTGGNTGELFF. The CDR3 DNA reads TGTGCCAGCTTCCTCACGGGGGGAAACACCGGGGAGCTGTTTTTT.

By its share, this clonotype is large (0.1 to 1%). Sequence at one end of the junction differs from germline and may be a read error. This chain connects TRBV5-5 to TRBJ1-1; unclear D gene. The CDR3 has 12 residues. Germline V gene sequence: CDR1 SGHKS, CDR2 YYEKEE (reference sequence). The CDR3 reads CASSLGGLPAAF. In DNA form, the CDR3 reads TGTGCCAGCAGCTTGGGAGGCCTGCCAGCCGCGTTT.

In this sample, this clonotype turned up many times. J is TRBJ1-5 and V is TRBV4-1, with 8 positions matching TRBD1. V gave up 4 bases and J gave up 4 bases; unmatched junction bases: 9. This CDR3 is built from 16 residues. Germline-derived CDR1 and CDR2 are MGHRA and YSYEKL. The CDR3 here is CASSRETGEINQPQHF. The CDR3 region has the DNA TGCGCCAGCAGCCGGGAGACAGGGGAGATTAATCAGCCCCAGCATTTT.

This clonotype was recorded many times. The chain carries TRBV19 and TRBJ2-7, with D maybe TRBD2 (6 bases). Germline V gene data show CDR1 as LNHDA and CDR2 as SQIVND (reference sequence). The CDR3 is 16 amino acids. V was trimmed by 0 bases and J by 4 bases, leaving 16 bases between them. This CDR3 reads CASSIDPAVAGYEQYF. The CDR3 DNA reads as TGTGCCAGTAGTATAGATCCAGCGGTTGCGGGATACGAGCAGTACTTC.

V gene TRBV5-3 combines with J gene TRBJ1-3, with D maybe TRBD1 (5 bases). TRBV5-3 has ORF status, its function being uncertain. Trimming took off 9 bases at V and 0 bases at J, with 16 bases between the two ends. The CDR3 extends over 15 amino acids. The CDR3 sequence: CATPGGGISGNTIYF. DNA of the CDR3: TGTGCCACCCCCGGTGGGGGGATCTCTGGAAACACCATATATTTT.